This T cell receptor (beta chain) was recovered during a study of blood T cell repertoires in COVID-19. Measured with immunoSEQ multiplex PCR; TCRdb has only the in-frame clones, and not every one. The sample includes 300,000 to 400,000 clones, 86% of them seen just once. The CDR3 is 14 amino acids. J was trimmed by 5 bases and V by 4 bases; bases with no gene match: 5. Germline lookup yields CDR1 SGDLS and CDR2 YYNGEE. Input material: peripheral blood. The gene calls are TRBV9 and TRBJ2-2; 7 bases align to TRBD1. The sequence derives from a woman in her sixties with COVID-19, enrolled during active disease. The CDR3 sequence is CASSPHRGTGELFF. DNA of the CDR3: TGTGCCAGCAGCCCTCACAGGGGTACCGGGGAGCTGTTTTTT.